This TCR beta chain was captured by sequencing in a study of PD-1 blockade in classical Hodgkin lymphoma (dated by TCRdb to about 2020). For the wider study: Nivolumab dosing was 3 mg/kg intravenously every 2 weeks, continuing until either disease progression or unacceptable toxicity. The study used TCR beta sequencing and CyTOF to define a peripheral blood immune signature of response to PD-1 blockade in classical Hodgkin lymphoma. Broader findings and caveats from the paper: By C4D1, a significant rise was seen in CD4+ TCR diversity but not in CD8+ TCR diversity (p=0.0027 vs p=0.16), and the rise was most apparent among complete responders (p=0.02). Lower diversity was seen in patients whose nivolumab began less than 1 year after ASCT, and these patients were left out of later analyses so that immune reconstitution would not confound the results. The study covered only a single clinical trial cohort, and the causes of the repertoire differences, possibly disease activity or prior therapy, were still not defined. Baseline TCR diversity was reported as lower in newly diagnosed patients than in healthy donors, and lower still in relapsed/refractory patients. Among trial patients, those achieving complete response had baseline diversity similar to that of newly diagnosed patients, while diversity was significantly lower in partial responders and progressors.

Genomic DNA was isolated using the Qiagen DNeasy kit from unsorted PBMCs as well as from negatively selected CD4+ and CD8+ fractions. TCR beta CDR3 regions were subjected to amplification by immunoSEQ multiplex PCR with primers that anneal to V and J segments. A synthetic immune receptor repertoire was used to minimize amplification bias, and any remaining bias was removed computationally after sequencing. On the authors' methods: Custom Python scripts were used to quantify repertoire diversity as the Shannon entropy index. The unsorted, CD4+ and CD8+ repertoires were each analyzed separately, with the exception of combined analyses, where CD4+ and CD8+ sequences were merged in silico. A clone counted as expanded when the clone's frequency after treatment rose at least 2-fold relative to C1D1, and clones undetected at baseline were given a pseudocount of 0.5. Clones with 0 or 1 copy at C1D1 were classified as singleton clones, and clones with 2 or more copies were classified as non-singleton clones. By matching protein sequences in sorted samples from the same patient, clones expanded in unsorted samples were annotated as CD4+, CD8+ or unknown. Wilcoxon tests on paired samples were used to test changes in diversity from C1D1 to C4D1. Entries here come from immuneACCESS through TCRdb and include only in-frame sequences with V and J called. Some clones fail to appear in such tables; in the studies checked, an unresolved V gene covers under half of the shortfall, and the cause of the remainder is unknown. D and trimming come from the DNA, and the V and J calls and clone size come from that table. This sample lists more than 10,000 clones; around four fifths were detected once. The top ten clones comprise 24% of the sample.

The time point tag for this specimen amounts to: cycle 1 day 1 (C1D1), immediately before nivolumab initiation. Every trial patient had relapsed after autologous stem cell transplantation, and cohorts A, B and C differed in prior brentuximab vedotin exposure. The trial cohort was composed of 56 patients with relapsed/refractory classical Hodgkin lymphoma, for whom complete response, partial response or progressive disease was recorded as best overall response. Single-agent nivolumab was administered to trial patients in the multi-cohort phase II CheckMate 205 trial. An independent review committee assessed best overall response by applying the 2007 International Working Group response criteria. Trial PBMCs were collected just before the start of nivolumab (C1D1) and during therapy at cycle 2 day 1 and cycle 4 day 1. Peripheral blood was collected in 8 mL Vacutainer Cell Preparation Tubes, from which PBMCs were isolated by centrifugation and then cryopreserved.

Concerning this clone itself: The target of this receptor is not known. No base quality information exists; no much larger clone differs at one position.

The receptor comes from a human donor with classical Hodgkin lymphoma. This sample comprised peripheral blood mononuclear cells (PBMCs), obtained at baseline.

The CDR3 sequence is CASSLTLSHYGYTF. The nucleotide sequence is given as TGCGCCAGCAGCTTGACGCTTTCCCACTATGGCTACACCTTC. The rearranged segments are TRBV5-1 and TRBJ1-2; the D gene assignment is ambiguous. From cysteine to phenylalanine, the CDR3 is 14 amino acids long. Left in the record is the CDR3 DNA by itself, 42 bases read in frame from the first base. The V and J ends are trimmed by 1 base and 3 bases, leaving 10 bases between them. Reading the germline V gene gives CDR1 SGHRS and CDR2 YFSETQ.